This T cell receptor beta chain derives from a study of patients and donors after allogeneic stem cell transplantation (dated by TCRdb to the early 2020s). This clonotype was found many times. What this receptor recognizes is not known. No much larger clonotype is one base removed from it; base qualities were not supplied. Taken from cysteine to phenylalanine, the CDR3 has 12 residues. Only the CDR3 DNA is retained, 36 bases long and in frame from the first base. V is pared back by 1 base and J by 5 bases, with 3 bases lying between the germline termini. The receptor library was made with RT-PCR. The reads were generated on a NextSeq 550. TCRdb trimmed the raw reads at Q25, called clones with MiXCR and kept productive beta chains. Under each unique CDR3 protein, matching rows form one entry showing the most common genes and DNA. A total of about 150,000 distinct CDR3 sequences appear in this sample, about a quarter of them only once. The leading ten clones occupy roughly a quarter of the sample.

Sequencing used blood, either unsorted or a sorted T cell fraction (not recorded which). The chain is encoded by TRBV12-3 or TRBV12-4 joined to TRBJ1-5; the D gene identity is not certain. This sequence originates from a human donor who was either an allogeneic HSCT recipient or a stem cell or donor lymphocyte infusion donor (not recorded which). It is not recorded whose cells these are; they may come from a transplant donor. Read as DNA, the sequence is TGTGCCAGCAGTTTAGGTTATCAGCCCCAGCATTTT. This codes for CASSLGYQPQHF.